These T cell receptor beta chains were read from a single sample in a study of cytomegalovirus exposure and HLA in healthy donors. Data came from immunoSEQ multiplex PCR; TCRdb stores just in-frame clones and leaves some out. This sample has about 43,000 clones, with roughly nine tenths found just once. The sequenced material came from PBMCs. The origin of the receptors is a young man in good health and CMV-seronegative. Both conserved end residues are trimmed from each CDR3. A D gene is named only where the DNA matches it firmly.

v_gene	j_gene	d_gene	CDR3aa
TRBV2	TRBJ1-1	TRBD1	ASSEAKAGTGKLNTEAF
TRBV5-1	TRBJ2-7	TRBD1	ASSYTPGQGASYEQY
TRBV5-4	TRBJ1-6	-	ASSLAGIENSPLH
TRBV7-8	TRBJ2-5	-	ASSLAGGWKTQY
TRBV6-6	TRBJ2-7	-	ASSYWRTTYEQY
TRBV6-1	TRBJ1-3	-	ASTRAGYSSNTIY
TRBV7-2	TRBJ1-2	-	ASSIQGRGYT
TRBV7-2	TRBJ2-7	TRBD2	ASSLILAGVSEQY
TRBV4-3	TRBJ2-1	TRBD2	ASSQPSGPQVSREQF
TRBV10-3	TRBJ1-2	TRBD1	AISEAGGNYGYT
TRBV25-1	TRBJ1-6	TRBD1	ASSSGGETGAEPLH
TRBV27	TRBJ2-3	-	ASSLRTSPTDTQY
TRBV7-9	TRBJ2-2	-	ASSLDAGKVSSGELF
TRBV7-9	TRBJ2-1	TRBD1	ASRSGGFNEQF
TRBV6-5	TRBJ2-7	-	ASRDSDKKEQY
TRBV10-3	TRBJ2-7	-	AISEPTGGAYEQY
TRBV4-1	TRBJ2-7	TRBD2	ASSPLGLVLDEQY
TRBV7-3	TRBJ2-1	TRBD2	ASSPSGTSNNEQF
TRBV7-6	TRBJ1-3	-	ASSLSAGQHSGNTIY
TRBV19	TRBJ1-2	-	ASTPDRSPLLYGYT
TRBV7-6	TRBJ2-1	-	ASSSQQGWNEQF
TRBV5-8	TRBJ1-5	-	ASSGRWGGNQPQH
TRBV5-6	TRBJ1-2	-	ASSSATANYGYT
TRBV7-2	TRBJ1-3	-	ASSLGGGSGNTIY
TRBV2	TRBJ1-1	TRBD1	ASREGTGNTEAF
TRBV19	TRBJ2-1	TRBD2	ASSPSGFLYNEQF
TRBV11-2	TRBJ2-3	TRBD2	ASSLEARERADTQY
TRBV27	TRBJ1-5	-	ASSLYKNSNQPQH